The 13 T cell receptor beta chains presented below share a single source sample, sequenced in a study of beta chain features in type 1 diabetes. Since all of the isolated RNA was reverse transcribed, expressed TCRB transcripts were what got sequenced. Assay used: immunoSEQ multiplex PCR; TCRdb lists only in-frame clones, some missing. The table records approximately 330,000 clones, roughly 9.6% of them present only once. Sequencing was performed on naive CD4+ T cells from blood. The receptors were sampled from a woman aged 25 to 39 in good health.

This CDR3 is CASSISGRLYNEQFF. The CDR3 DNA sequence: TGTGCCAGTAGTATTAGCGGGAGGCTCTACAATGAGCAGTTCTTC. The rearrangement joins TRBV19 to TRBJ2-1, with 10 positions matching TRBD2. The CDR3 has 15 residues. Looked up from germline, CDR1 is LNHDA and CDR2 is SQIVND (reference sequence). The junction had 2 bases not matched to a gene; V was cut back by 3 bases and J by 3 bases.

The chain joins TRBV7-2 to TRBJ2-3, with 9 bases that match TRBD2. CDR1 is SGHTA and CDR2 is FQGNSA in the germline V gene. The CDR3 loop spans 15 amino acids. The trim removed 5 bases at V and 2 bases at J, leaving 5 bases unmatched. The CDR3 here is CASSHPSGVTDTQYF. In DNA, the CDR3 is TGTGCCAGCAGCCACCCTAGCGGGGTCACAGATACGCAGTATTTT. The full variable domain, completed using reference TRBV7-2 and TRBJ2-3, is GAGVSQSPSNKVTEKGKDVELRCDPISGHTALYWYRQSLGQGLEFLIYFQGNSAPDKSGLPSDRFSAERTGGSVSTLTIQRTQQEDSAVYLCASSHPSGVTDTQYFGPGTRLTVL.

The chain joins TRBV11-3 to TRBJ2-1; 10 bases agree with TRBD2. The CDR3 length is 15 residues. From germline, CDR1 is SGHNT and CDR2 YENEEA. Trimming at V came to 4 bases and at J to 5 bases, leaving 5 bases not matched to a gene. This chain's CDR3 is CASSSGLALDNEQFF. In nucleotides, the CDR3 is TGTGCCAGCAGCTCGGGACTAGCGCTTGACAATGAGCAGTTCTTC.

J is TRBJ2-3 and V is TRBV2; 10 bases match TRBD2. CDR1 is SNHLY and CDR2 is FYNNEI in the germline V gene. V was pared by 4 bases and J by 5 bases, with 6 bases of the junction left unmatched. CDR3 length equals 15 residues. CDR3 bases: TGTGCCAGCAGTGGCCAAAGCGGGAGGGAAGATACGCAGTATTTT. It codes for CASSGQSGREDTQYF.

V gene TRBV28 combines with J gene TRBJ1-3; D gene uncertain. The V gene lost 2 bases and the J gene lost 4 bases, with 12 bases spanning the gap. The CDR3 sequence is 15 residues long. CDR1 is MDHEN and CDR2 is SYDVKM in the germline V gene. CDR3 amino acids: CASSLGRPGGNTIYF. CDR3 bases: TGTGCCAGCAGTTTAGGGAGGCCCGGGGGAAACACCATATATTTT.

The rearrangement links TRBV7-8 to TRBJ2-1, with D unclear. Germline CDR1 and CDR2: SGHVS and FQNEAQ. Trimming removed 5 bases at V and 7 bases at J, with 12 bases between. This CDR3 region has 13 residues. In nucleotides, the CDR3 is TGTGCCAGCAGCCGCCGCATCGGGAATGAGCAGTTCTTC. This sequence encodes CASSRRIGNEQFF.

The sample holds a few counts of this clone. This chain connects TRBV29-1 to TRBJ2-5; 9 bases are shared with TRBD2. J lost 5 bases, V lost 1 base, and 8 bases had no gene match. Germline loops: CDR1 SQVTM, CDR2 ANQGSEA. This CDR3 comprises 15 residues. The CDR3 spells CSVEGSGSRGETQYF. Here the CDR3 DNA reads TGCAGCGTTGAAGGTAGCGGGAGTAGAGGCGAGACCCAGTACTTC.

This clone came up a few times. This sequence joins TRBV28 and TRBJ2-5, with a tentative D call TRBD1 (5 bases). Between the trimmed V and J ends, which lost 2 bases and 6 bases, there was a span of 7 bases. Germline CDR1 is MDHEN and CDR2 is SYDVKM. The CDR3 is made up of 12 amino acids. Written as DNA, the CDR3 is TGTGCCAGCAGTTTAAGGACACAGACCCAGTACTTC. Its translation is CASSLRTQTQYF.

This clone turned up a few times. The V and J genes are TRBV13 and TRBJ2-6; D not certain. V was pared by 1 base and J by 0 bases, with 13 bases between. The CDR3 sequence is 18 residues long. The V gene's germline CDR1 is PRHDT and CDR2 FYEKMQ (reference sequence). The CDR3 bases are TGTGCCAGCAGCTTAGTGACAAGGATTTCCTCTGGGGCCAACGTCCTGACTTTC. The encoded protein is CASSLVTRISSGANVLTF.

This clone has more than one count but fewer than ten. The rearrangement links TRBV30 to TRBJ2-1; TRBD2 matches 9 bases. Trimming took 5 bases from V and 4 from J; bases not matched to a gene: 3. Germline CDR1 GTSNPN, CDR2 SVGIG (reference sequence). The CDR3 is 13 residues long. The CDR3 loop reads CAWASGTYNEQFF. CDR3 bases: TGTGCCTGGGCTAGCGGGACTTACAATGAGCAGTTCTTC.

In nucleotides, the CDR3 is TGTGCCAGCAGTTTAAGCGGGATCTATGCAGATACGCAGTATTTT. The encoded protein is CASSLSGIYADTQYF. The genes are TRBV28 and TRBJ2-3, with 7 bases lining up with TRBD2. With V trimmed by 2 bases and J by 4 bases, 6 bases remained unmatched. Germline V gene sequence: CDR1 MDHEN, CDR2 SYDVKM. This CDR3 spans 15 amino acids.

This clone has just a few counts. V usage is TRBV27 and J usage is TRBJ1-2, with a possible D match to TRBD1 (6 bases). Germline V CDR1 and CDR2: MNHEY, SMNVEV (reference sequence). The ends were cut back, 1 base at V and 3 bases at J, with 18 bases in the middle. The CDR3 loop spans 17 amino acids. This CDR3 reads CASSLYPRGGQDYGYTF. Here the CDR3 DNA reads TGTGCCAGCAGTTTATACCCTAGGGGGGGGCAAGACTATGGCTACACCTTC.

This clone was seen a few times. J is TRBJ2-2 and V is TRBV2; D call uncertain. CDR1 SNHLY and CDR2 FYNNEI come from the germline V gene. This CDR3 comprises 13 residues. The V end was cut by 4 bases, the J end by 1 base, with 4 bases between. The CDR3 sequence: CASSAQNTGELFF. The DNA for the CDR3 is TGTGCCAGCAGTGCACAGAACACCGGGGAGCTGTTTTTT. Full variable domain (remainder filled in from reference TRBV2 and TRBJ2-2): EPEVTQTPSHQVTQMGQEVILRCVPISNHLYFYWYRQILGQKVEFLVSFYNNEISEKSEIFDDQFSVERPDGSNFTLKIRSTKLEDSAMYFCASSAQNTGELFFGEGSRLTVL.